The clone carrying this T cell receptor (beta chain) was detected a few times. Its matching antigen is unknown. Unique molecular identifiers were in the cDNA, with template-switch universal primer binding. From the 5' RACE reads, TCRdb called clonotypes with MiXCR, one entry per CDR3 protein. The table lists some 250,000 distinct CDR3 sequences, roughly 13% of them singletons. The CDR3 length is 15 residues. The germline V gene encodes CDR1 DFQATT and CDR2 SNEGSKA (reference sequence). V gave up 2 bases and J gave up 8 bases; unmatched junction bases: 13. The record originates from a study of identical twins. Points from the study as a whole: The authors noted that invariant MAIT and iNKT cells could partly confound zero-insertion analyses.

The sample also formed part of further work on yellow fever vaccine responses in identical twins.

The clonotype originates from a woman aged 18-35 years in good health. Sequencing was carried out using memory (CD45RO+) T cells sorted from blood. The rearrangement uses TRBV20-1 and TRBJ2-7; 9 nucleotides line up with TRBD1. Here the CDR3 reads CSARSDRGRPTQQYF. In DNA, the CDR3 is TGCAGTGCTAGATCGGACAGGGGCCGTCCTACGCAGCAGTACTTC.